The clone carrying this T cell receptor (beta chain) occurred a few times. What it recognizes is unknown. CD25-based Treg depletion was applied to purified naive CD4+ T cells. Semi-nested PCR with Nested Universal Primer A followed constant-region reverse priming of full-length variable regions. TCRdb re-analysed the 5' RACE reads in MiXCR, keeping a single row per CDR3 protein. This sample has over 50,000 distinct CDR3 sequences; almost 25% occur once, and the top ten carry 2.5% to 4%. The J segment lost 5 bases and the V segment lost 5 bases, leaving 11 bases of the junction unmatched. The germline CDR1 and CDR2 sequences are SEHNR and FQNEAQ (reference sequence). The CDR3 length is 15 residues. Study-level findings and limits: Tumor Tregs overlapped most with tumor, then blood, naive CD4+ cells.

The specimen sequenced was tumor-infiltrating naive CD4+ T cells sorted from the breast tumor. The subset: naive CD4+ T cells, CD4+CD45RA+CD25-. J is TRBJ1-1 and V is TRBV7-9; 7 positions agree with TRBD1. This TCR was sampled from a female donor with breast cancer. CDR3 region: CASSRGQAGNTEAFF. The DNA of the CDR3 is TGTGCCAGCAGCCGTGGACAGGCTGGAAATACTGAAGCTTTCTTT.